Sequencing of this T cell receptor (beta chain) was carried out in a study of PD-1 blockade in classical Hodgkin lymphoma. In every patient, relapse followed autologous stem cell transplantation, while exposure to brentuximab vedotin differed. Generated by immunoSEQ multiplex PCR, the TCRdb table keeps only in-frame clones and is missing some. The sample lists under 110,000 clones, around 88% seen once, with under 7.5% in the top ten. CDR1 and CDR2 from the germline V gene are KGHSH and LQKENI. This CDR3 region has 14 residues. Trimming at V came to 6 bases and at J to 2 bases, leaving 3 bases not matched to a gene.

The sample consisted of peripheral blood mononuclear cells (PBMCs), taken before the second cycle of nivolumab. The rearrangement joins TRBV18 to TRBJ2-2; the match to TRBD2 covers 7 bases. The clonotype was recovered from a human donor with classical Hodgkin lymphoma. The CDR3 DNA reads TGTGCCAGCTCCGGGACTAAAAACACCGGGGAGCTGTTTTTT. It specifies CASSGTKNTGELFF. Drawing the rest from reference TRBV18 and TRBJ2-2, the complete variable domain is NAGVMQNPRHLVRRRGQEARLRCSPMKGHSHVYWYRQLPEEGLKFMVYLQKENIIDESGMPKERFSAEFPKEGPSILRIQQVVRGDSAAYFCASSGTKNTGELFFGEGSRLTVL.